Below, 18 T cell receptor beta chains from the same sample are listed, as sequenced in a study of cytomegalovirus exposure and HLA in healthy donors. It was with 60 Vbeta and 13 Jbeta primers that the PCR ran. Sequenced by immunoSEQ multiplex PCR; TCRdb stores in-frame clones only, minus some. The data show around 91,000 clones, roughly 84% seen once. The sequencing sample was made of PBMCs. The receptors were gathered from a man younger than 30 in good health and CMV-seronegative.

The chain couples TRBV5-1 to TRBJ2-1; TRBD2 matches 7 bases. The J segment lost 2 bases and the V segment lost 1 base, leaving 3 bases of the junction unmatched. Germline values: CDR1 SGHRS, CDR2 YFSETQ. This CDR3 is 15 amino acids long. CDR3 protein: CASSLSGTTYNEQFF. For the CDR3, the DNA is TGCGCCAGCAGCTTGTCCGGGACTACCTACAATGAGCAGTTCTTC. The full variable domain, completed using reference TRBV5-1 and TRBJ2-1, is KAGVTQTPRYLIKTRGQQVTLSCSPISGHRSVSWYQQTPGQGLQFLFEYFSETQRNKGNFPGRFSGRQFSNSRSEMNVSTLELGDSALYLCASSLSGTTYNEQFFGPGTRLTVL.

CDR3 bases: TGTGCCAGCAGCTTAACTCCGGACAGGGCCCACGAGCAGTACTTC. Translation gives CASSLTPDRAHEQYF. The J gene is TRBJ2-7, the V gene TRBV7-9; 8 bases fit TRBD1. Germline loops: CDR1 SEHNR, CDR2 FQNEAQ (reference sequence). The length of the CDR3 is 15 residues. V dropped 2 bases and J dropped 5; count of bases not matched to a gene: 8.

This chain links TRBV30 with TRBJ2-3; 9 bases match TRBD2. V dropped 3 bases and J dropped 11; count of bases not matched to a gene: 15. This CDR3 spans 15 amino acids. Germline CDR1 reads GTSNPN; CDR2 reads SVGIG (reference sequence). The CDR3 coding sequence is TGTGCCTGGAGCGGCCGGATGGCTAGCGGGACTCAGCAGTATTTT. Encoded protein: CAWSGRMASGTQQYF.

V usage is TRBV29-1 and J usage is TRBJ1-1, with D perhaps TRBD1 (6 bases). V was trimmed by 2 bases and J by 4 bases, leaving 14 bases between them. The CDR3 is 14 amino acids. CDR1 is SQVTM, CDR2 ANQGSEA, per germline. This CDR3 is CSVEMATGSTEAFF. In DNA, the CDR3 is TGCAGCGTTGAAATGGCAACAGGGTCCACTGAAGCTTTCTTT. The whole variable domain, remainder taken from reference TRBV29-1 and TRBJ1-1, is SAVISQKPSRDICQRGTSLTIQCQVDSQVTMMFWYRQQPGQSLTLIATANQGSEATYESGFVIDKFPISRPNLTFSTLTVSNMSPEDSSIYLCSVEMATGSTEAFFGQGTRLTVV.

The V call is TRBV5-1, the J call TRBJ2-5; maybe TRBD2 (5 bases). The germline gives CDR1 SGHRS, CDR2 YFSETQ. Trimming removed 0 bases at V and 1 base at J, with 7 bases between. This CDR3 comprises 14 residues. This CDR3 reads CASSLVEGQETQYF. CDR3 in DNA: TGCGCCAGCAGCTTGGTAGAGGGCCAAGAGACCCAGTACTTC.

The rearrangement links TRBV5-1 to TRBJ1-2; D is perhaps TRBD1 (5 bases). The ends were cut back, 1 base at V and 3 bases at J, with 10 bases in the middle. This CDR3 comprises 14 residues. Germline CDR1 reads SGHRS; CDR2 reads YFSETQ. Here the CDR3 DNA reads TGCGCCAGCAGCTTGATCGGAGGGGACTATGGCTACACCTTC. This gives the protein CASSLIGGDYGYTF.

The chain carries TRBV5-1 and TRBJ1-4; 8 bases map to TRBD1. V shed 4 bases, J shed 8 bases, and the junction held 4 bases outside the gene matches. Germline CDR1 reads SGHRS; CDR2 reads YFSETQ. The length of the CDR3 is 13 residues. The CDR3, as DNA: TGCGCCAGCAGCCAACAGGGGGGGGAAAAACTGTTTTTT. Its translation is CASSQQGGEKLFF. The variable domain in full, completed from reference TRBV5-1 and TRBJ1-4, reads KAGVTQTPRYLIKTRGQQVTLSCSPISGHRSVSWYQQTPGQGLQFLFEYFSETQRNKGNFPGRFSGRQFSNSRSEMNVSTLELGDSALYLCASSQQGGEKLFFGSGTQLSVL.

V gene TRBV7-2 combines with J gene TRBJ1-2; D remains unclear. The germline V and J ends were trimmed by 0 bases and 6 bases, with 5 bases remaining between them. The CDR3 is made up of 12 amino acids. Germline CDR1 SGHTA, CDR2 FQGNSA. This CDR3 is CASSLAAHGYTF. CDR3 coding DNA: TGTGCCAGCAGCTTAGCAGCGCATGGCTACACCTTC.

The rearrangement joins TRBV18 to TRBJ1-2, with D unclear. The CDR3 is 14 residues long. Germline values: CDR1 KGHSH, CDR2 LQKENI. Trimming shortened V by 0 bases and J by 7 bases, and 12 bases separated the two germline ends. The CDR3 protein is CASSPPVAVSGYTF. CDR3 bases: TGTGCCAGCTCACCACCGGTAGCAGTCTCTGGCTACACCTTC.

The rearrangement joins TRBV7-2 to TRBJ1-3, with D perhaps TRBD1 (5 bases). The CDR3 is 16 residues long. V lost 2 bases and J 0 bases, leaving 11 bases between the germline ends. In germline, CDR1 is SGHTA, CDR2 FQGNSA. The CDR3: CASSLTSQGSGNTIYF. The CDR3 DNA sequence: TGTGCCAGCAGCTTAACCAGCCAGGGCTCTGGAAACACCATATATTTT.

J is TRBJ1-5 and V is TRBV27, with D possibly being TRBD1 (5 bases). The V end was cut by 4 bases, the J end by 5 bases, with 9 bases between. The CDR3 runs to 13 residues. CDR1 is MNHEY and CDR2 is SMNVEV in the germline V gene (reference sequence). The CDR3 sequence: CASSSDSDQPQHF. DNA for the CDR3: TGTGCCAGCAGTTCCGACAGCGATCAGCCCCAGCATTTT.

The chain is built from TRBV6-5 and TRBJ2-1; 14 bases fit TRBD2. Germline trimming cut 4 bases from V and 15 bases from J; bases unmatched to any gene: 11. From germline, CDR1 is MNHEY and CDR2 SVGAGI. This CDR3 is built from 15 residues. CDR3 loop: CASSSTGTSGRGWFF. The CDR3 DNA reads TGTGCCAGCAGTTCGACGGGGACTAGCGGGAGAGGTTGGTTCTTC.

The CDR3 loop is CASRERRNTEAFF. The CDR3 DNA sequence: TGTGCCAGTCGGGAGAGAAGGAACACTGAAGCTTTCTTT. The genes are TRBV25-1 and TRBJ1-1; no clear D gene. Germline V gene data show CDR1 as MGHDK and CDR2 as SYGVNS. The CDR3 is made up of 13 amino acids. The ends were cut back, 9 bases at V and 1 base at J, with 12 bases in the middle. Filled out from reference TRBV25-1 and TRBJ1-1, the complete variable domain reads EADIYQTPRYLVIGTGKKITLECSQTMGHDKMYWYQQDPGMELHLIHYSYGVNSTEKGDLSSESTVSRIRTEHFPLTLESARPSHTSQYLCASRERRNTEAFFGQGTRLTVV.

The chain combines TRBV28 with TRBJ1-1, with a tentative D call TRBD1 (5 bases). V lost 6 bases and J 2 bases, leaving 10 bases between the germline ends. CDR1 MDHEN and CDR2 SYDVKM come from the germline V gene. The CDR3 totals 13 residues. The CDR3 region is CASRRQGNTEAFF. CDR3 coding DNA: TGTGCCAGCAGGAGGCAGGGAAACACTGAAGCTTTCTTT.

V usage is TRBV6-1 and J usage is TRBJ1-5; D unresolved. This CDR3 has 15 residues. The V gene's germline CDR1 is MNHNS and CDR2 SASEGT. The V end was cut by 2 bases, the J end by 7 bases, with 15 bases between. This chain's CDR3 is CASSESQDPSQPQHF. CDR3 coding DNA: TGTGCCAGCAGTGAATCGCAGGACCCTAGCCAGCCCCAGCATTTT.

This clone appeared a few times. The chain employs TRBV13 and TRBJ2-2; 8 nucleotides line up with TRBD1. The V gene end was trimmed by 4 bases and the J gene end by 4 bases; junction bases not matched to a gene: 8. In germline, CDR1 is PRHDT, CDR2 FYEKMQ (reference sequence). The CDR3 extends over 16 amino acids. The CDR3, as DNA: TGTGCCAGCAGCTCCCGGACAGGGTCAGGCACCGGGGAGCTGTTTTTT. Translation gives CASSSRTGSGTGELFF.

V is TRBV5-1 and J is TRBJ1-5; D call uncertain. CDR1 and CDR2 (germline): SGHRS, YFSETQ. This CDR3 spans 15 amino acids. Trimming took off 0 bases at V and 5 bases at J, with 12 bases between the two ends. The CDR3 DNA follows: TGCGCCAGCAGCTTGGTTGTTGGGCCGGATCAGCCCCAGCATTTT. Amino acids: CASSLVVGPDQPQHF.

The genes are TRBV5-1 and TRBJ1-3; 7 positions agree with TRBD1. V lost 2 bases to trimming and J lost 6 bases; unmatched junction nucleotides: 8. Germline values: CDR1 SGHRS, CDR2 YFSETQ. CDR3 length: 15 residues. CDR3 protein: CASSFDTGVENTIYF. Written as DNA, the CDR3 is TGCGCCAGCAGCTTCGACACAGGGGTTGAAAACACCATATATTTT.